This TCR beta chain appears in the sequencing data of a study of T cell responses to AZD1222 COVID-19 vaccine. Second-dose groups at about 4 or about 12 weeks were pooled. With regard to this clone: As yet, its antigen is unknown.

The CDR3 contains 18 residues. The trim removed 7 bases at V and 0 bases at J, leaving 9 bases unmatched. Germline V gene lookup returns CDR1 LNHDA and CDR2 SQIVND (reference sequence). This table comes from immunoSEQ multiplex PCR, and its TCRdb copy is limited to in-frame clones, with some not included. The data hold 100,000 or so clones, with about nine tenths observed a single time. Whole-study results and caveats: Possibly, clonal diversity was underestimated; donors were largely white British and included more females. Compared with day 0, the breadth and depth of the Spike-specific TCR repertoire rose significantly after two doses of AZD1222.

The gene calls are TRBV19 and TRBJ2-1, with 13 bases identical to TRBD2. The sequencing used peripheral blood, collected 28 days after the second AZD1222 dose. The TCR sequence derives from an adult who received the AZD1222 COVID-19 vaccine. As DNA, the CDR3 is TGTGCCAGTAATCCGGGACTAGCGGGGTACAGCTCCTACAATGAGCAGTTCTTC. Encoded protein: CASNPGLAGYSSYNEQFF.